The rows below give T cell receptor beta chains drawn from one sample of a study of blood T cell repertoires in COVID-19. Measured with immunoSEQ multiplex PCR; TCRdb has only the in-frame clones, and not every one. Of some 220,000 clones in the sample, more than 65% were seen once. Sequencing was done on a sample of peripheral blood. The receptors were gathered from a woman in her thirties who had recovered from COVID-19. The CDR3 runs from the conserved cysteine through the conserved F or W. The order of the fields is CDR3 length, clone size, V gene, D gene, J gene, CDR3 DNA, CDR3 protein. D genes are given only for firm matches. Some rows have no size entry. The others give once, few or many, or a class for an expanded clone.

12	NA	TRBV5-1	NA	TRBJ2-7	TGCGCCAGCAGCCCGGGACTCGTCGAGCAGTACTTC	CASSPGLVEQYF
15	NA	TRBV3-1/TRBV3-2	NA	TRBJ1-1	TGTGCCAGCAGCCAAGGTATCTGGGGGGGTGCGGGAGCTTTCTTT	CASSQGIWGGAGAFF
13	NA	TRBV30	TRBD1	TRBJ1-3	TGTGCCTGGATGAGACAGGGTGGAAACACCATATATTTT	CAWMRQGGNTIYF
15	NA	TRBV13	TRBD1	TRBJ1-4	TGTGCCAGCAGCTCCCGGGACAGGGGGCTTGAAAAACTGTTTTTT	CASSSRDRGLEKLFF
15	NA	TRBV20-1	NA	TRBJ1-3	TGCAGTGCTAGTCGTTGGGGCGCGGCTGGAAACACCATATATTTT	CSASRWGAAGNTIYF
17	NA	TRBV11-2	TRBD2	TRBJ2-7	TGTGCCAGCAGCTTAGGGTGGACTAGCGGAATTACCTACGAGCAGTACTTC	CASSLGWTSGITYEQYF
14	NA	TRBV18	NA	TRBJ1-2	TGTGCCAGCTCACCATCTTGGGAGAAAGGTGGCTACACCTTC	CASSPSWEKGGYTF
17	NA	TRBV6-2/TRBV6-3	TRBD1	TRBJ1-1	TGTGCCAGCAGTTCCCTCAGGGGGTCGGGAATGAACACTGAAGCTTTCTTT	CASSSLRGSGMNTEAFF
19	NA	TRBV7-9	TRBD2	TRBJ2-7	TGTGCCAGCAGCCCCGGTGGTGCAGAGCGTTCTACTAGCGGAATCGAGCAGTACTTC	CASSPGGAERSTSGIEQYF
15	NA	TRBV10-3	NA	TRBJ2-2	TGTGCCACCAAGGAGGCCAGCACGAACACCGGGGAGCTGTTTTTT	CATKEASTNTGELFF
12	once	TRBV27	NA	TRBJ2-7	TGTGCCAGCAGTCCCACGGGGTACGAGCAGTACTTC	CASSPTGYEQYF
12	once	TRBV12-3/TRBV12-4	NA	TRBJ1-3	TGTGCCAGCAGTATTAATGGAAACACCATATATTTT	CASSINGNTIYF
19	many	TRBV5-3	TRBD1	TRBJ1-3	TGTGCCAGAAGCTCAAAAGGACAGGGGGGGCAATCGTCTGGAAACACCATATATTTT	CARSSKGQGGQSSGNTIYF
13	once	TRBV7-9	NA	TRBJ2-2	TGTGCCAGCATCCCCATTATAGCCGGGGAGCTGTTTTTT	CASIPIIAGELFF
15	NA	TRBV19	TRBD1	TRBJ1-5	TGTGCCAGTAGTAGCGGGACAGGGGGCTTTCAGCCCCAGCATTTT	CASSSGTGGFQPQHF
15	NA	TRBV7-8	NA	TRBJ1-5	TGTGCCAGCAGCTTAGTAGAGGGTAGCAATCAGCCCCAGCATTTT	CASSLVEGSNQPQHF
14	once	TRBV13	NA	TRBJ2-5	TGTGCCAGCAGCTTAAGAGGGTCGCAAGAGACCCAGTACTTC	CASSLRGSQETQYF
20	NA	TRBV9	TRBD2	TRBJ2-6	TGTGCCAGATTACTTCACTGGGGACTACAGAACCCAACTGGGGCCAACGTCCTGACTTTC	CARLLHWGLQNPTGANVLTF
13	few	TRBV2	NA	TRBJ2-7	TGTGCCAGCGAGGACACTACTGACTACGAGCAGTACTTC	CASEDTTDYEQYF
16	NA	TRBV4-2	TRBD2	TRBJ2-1	TGTGCCAGCAGCCCCCGGACTAGCGGGGCCGTCGATGAGCAGTTCTTC	CASSPRTSGAVDEQFF
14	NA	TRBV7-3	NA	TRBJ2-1	TGTGCCAGCAGCTTATTTAGCGGATACAATGAGCAGTTCTTC	CASSLFSGYNEQFF
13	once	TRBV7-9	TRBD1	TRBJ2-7	TGTGCCAGCAGCTTAGCGGGGACAGACGAGCAGTACTTC	CASSLAGTDEQYF
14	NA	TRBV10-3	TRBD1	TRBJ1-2	TGTGCCATCAGTGGGGACAGGGGCACAGGTGGCTACACCTTC	CAISGDRGTGGYTF
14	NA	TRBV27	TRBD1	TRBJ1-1	TGTGCCAGCAGTTTAAACAGGGGGCACACTGAAGCTTTCTTT	CASSLNRGHTEAFF
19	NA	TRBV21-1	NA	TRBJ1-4	TGTGCCAGCAGCAAAAAAGGCCGGGACAGGGGGCCCCTTAATGAAAAACTGTTTTTT	CASSKKGRDRGPLNEKLFF
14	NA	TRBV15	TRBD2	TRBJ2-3	TGTGCCACCAGCCGAGGACTAGGCACAGATACGCAGTATTTT	CATSRGLGTDTQYF
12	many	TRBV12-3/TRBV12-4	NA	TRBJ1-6	TGTGCCAGCAGTGGAGAGAATTCACCCCTCCACTTT	CASSGENSPLHF
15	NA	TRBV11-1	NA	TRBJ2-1	TGTGCCAGCAGCTTTGAGGATGGCAGGGGTTATGAGCAGTTCTTC	CASSFEDGRGYEQFF
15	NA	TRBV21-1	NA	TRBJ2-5	TGTGCCAGCTGGAGTCTCAGGGGGCGGAAGGAGACCCAGTACTTC	CASWSLRGRKETQYF
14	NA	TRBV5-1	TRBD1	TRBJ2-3	TGCGCCAGCAGCTCACGACAGGGGGCAGATACGCAGTATTTT	CASSSRQGADTQYF
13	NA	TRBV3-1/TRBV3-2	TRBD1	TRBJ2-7	TGTGCCAGCAGCCAAGGGACAGGGTACGAGCAGTACTTC	CASSQGTGYEQYF
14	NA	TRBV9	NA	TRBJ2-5	TGTGCCAGCAGCGTAGAGTCAGTCCAAGAGACCCAGTACTTC	CASSVESVQETQYF
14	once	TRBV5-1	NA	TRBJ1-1	TGCGCCAGCAGCGGGCAGGGCCTGAACACTGAAGCTTTCTTT	CASSGQGLNTEAFF
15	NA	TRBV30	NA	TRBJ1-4	TGTGCCTGGAGTGCCCCGGACACGACGGGTGAAAAACTGTTTTTT	CAWSAPDTTGEKLFF
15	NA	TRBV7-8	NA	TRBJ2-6	TGTGCCAGCAGCTTAGGGAGGACCGGGGCCAACGTCCTGACTTTC	CASSLGRTGANVLTF
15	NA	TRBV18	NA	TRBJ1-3	TGTGCCAGCTCACCACAGAAAATCGAGGGAAACACCATATATTTT	CASSPQKIEGNTIYF
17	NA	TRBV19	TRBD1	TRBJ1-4	TGTGCCAGTAGTGGGAGGACAGGTGCCGCAACTAATGAAAAACTGTTTTTT	CASSGRTGAATNEKLFF
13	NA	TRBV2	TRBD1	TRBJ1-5	TGTGCCAGCAGTGGACAGGGAGATCAGCCCCAGCATTTT	CASSGQGDQPQHF
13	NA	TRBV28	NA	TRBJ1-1	TGTGCCAGCAGCCTAATGAGTCACACTGAAGCTTTCTTT	CASSLMSHTEAFF
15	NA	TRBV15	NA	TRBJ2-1	TGTGCCACCAGCGGTACCGGGGAGTCCTACAATGAGCAGTTCTTC	CATSGTGESYNEQFF